This record concerns one T cell receptor beta chain sequence. This sample was included in a study of T cells in Graves' hyperthyroidism and ophthalmopathy. Study-wide background: Prior to any treatment, at the point of initial diagnosis, peripheral blood was collected.

Amplification of TCR beta CDR3 regions was performed using RNA transcripts as template. The TCR CDR3 was amplified in a first-round RT-PCR using the HTBI primer set. TCRdb independently ran MiXCR on the multiplex PCR reads; one entry per CDR3 protein. Among 550,000 to 850,000 distinct CDR3 sequences listed, about 19% were seen once. Patients aged 18 to 65 had newly diagnosed hyperthyroidism lasting under 2 months. It was uncontrolled infection, other autoimmune disease, pregnancy or lactation that excluded patients. PBMCs were derived from about 10 ml fresh peripheral blood. The CDR3 length is 15 residues. V was clipped by 4 bases and J by 3 bases; unmatched bases: 10. CDR1 DFQATT and CDR2 SNEGSKA come from the germline V gene (reference sequence).

The clonotype originates from a woman aged 50 to 65 with Graves' hyperthyroidism that later progressed to Graves' ophthalmopathy. The sample consisted of blood. The chain employs TRBV20-1 and TRBJ2-7; 9 bases line up with TRBD1. CDR3 nucleotides: TGCAGTGCTACCCCGTACAGGGGGCTGAACTACGAGCAGTACTTC. As protein: CSATPYRGLNYEQYF.